This is a list of T cell receptor beta chains from one sample in a study of blood T cell repertoires in COVID-19. TCRdb's copy holds only in-frame clones and misses some; the assay was immunoSEQ multiplex PCR. Of around 260,000 clones listed, about 83% are singletons. The sequencing sample was made of peripheral blood. The receptors were gathered from a woman in her forties or fifties who had recovered from COVID-19. The CDR3 runs from the conserved cysteine through the conserved F or W. The D gene is left open where the match is weak. Clone size is shown for a subset of rows, as once, few, many or a class of expanded clone.

CDR3 length,clone size,J gene,V gene,D gene,CDR3 protein,CDR3 DNA
13,-,TRBJ1-2,TRBV2,-,CANPGPRGNGYTF,TGTGCCAATCCAGGACCACGGGGGAATGGCTACACCTTC
14,-,TRBJ2-1,TRBV6-4,-,CASSNESSYNEQFF,TGTGCCAGCAGTAACGAGAGCTCCTACAATGAGCAGTTCTTC
13,-,TRBJ1-3,TRBV12-3/TRBV12-4,-,CASLLGGANTIYF,TGTGCCAGCCTACTTGGGGGGGCCAACACCATATATTTT
12,-,TRBJ2-5,TRBV14,-,CASSPSRETQYF,TGTGCCAGCAGTCCTTCCAGGGAGACCCAGTACTTC
15,-,TRBJ2-7,TRBV27,-,CASSLVGMSSYEQYF,TGTGCCAGCAGTTTAGTCGGGATGAGCTCCTACGAGCAGTACTTC
16,-,TRBJ2-5,TRBV5-6,TRBD1,CASSTSGTGDLETQYF,TGTGCCAGCAGCACCTCCGGGACAGGGGACCTAGAGACCCAGTACTTC
15,-,TRBJ1-2,TRBV4-1,-,CASTHGQGFFYGYTF,TGCGCCAGCACCCACGGGCAGGGTTTTTTCTATGGCTACACCTTC
14,few,TRBJ1-1,TRBV6-2/TRBV6-3,-,CASSYLKGLTEAFF,TGTGCCAGCAGTTACTTAAAGGGGCTCACTGAAGCTTTCTTT
16,-,TRBJ2-7,TRBV5-1,TRBD2,CASSLVWASGYYEQYF,TGCGCCAGCAGCTTGGTTTGGGCTAGCGGGTACTACGAGCAGTACTTC
15,-,TRBJ1-2,TRBV9,TRBD1,CASSVVGTGAYGYTF,TGTGCCAGCAGCGTAGTCGGGACAGGTGCCTATGGCTACACCTTC
15,-,TRBJ1-1,TRBV9,-,CASSGSQAGHTEAFF,TGTGCCAGCAGCGGAAGCCAGGCAGGGCACACTGAAGCTTTCTTT
13,-,TRBJ2-3,TRBV13,-,CASSTRGIDTQYF,TGTGCCAGCAGCACGAGAGGAATTGATACGCAGTATTTT